Each of the 3 T cell receptor beta chains below was sequenced from the same sample in a study of T cell repertoires and HLA-DP antigens. The antigens these receptors bind are not known. The protocol was immunoSEQ multiplex PCR, while the TCRdb copy is restricted to in-frame clones and leaves out a portion. The profile shows almost 90,000 clones, 86% of them singletons. Sample: CD4+ T cells from PBMCs. These receptors came from a man aged 45-65 years in good health and CMV-seronegative.

This clone has just one count. The rearrangement links TRBV7-9 to TRBJ1-1, with a weak D call TRBD1 (5 bases). Trimming left V 3 bases short and J 5 bases short, with 13 bases between. CDR1 SEHNR and CDR2 FQNEAQ come from the germline V gene (reference sequence). The CDR3 is 14 amino acids. CDR3: CASSLSQGVTEAFF. The CDR3 DNA reads TGTGCCAGCAGCTTGTCCCAGGGCGTAACTGAAGCTTTCTTT.

The V and J genes are TRBV7-9 and TRBJ2-2, with D maybe TRBD2 (6 bases). Trimming removed 5 bases at V and 4 bases at J, with 14 bases between. Germline V gene lookup returns CDR1 SEHNR and CDR2 FQNEAQ (reference sequence). The CDR3 runs 15 residues. The CDR3 reads CASSRGLWRTGELFF. The CDR3 nucleotides are TGTGCCAGCAGCAGGGGACTGTGGCGCACCGGGGAGCTGTTTTTT.

V and J are TRBV18 and TRBJ2-7, with D possibly being TRBD1 (6 bases). Germline CDR1 reads KGHSH; CDR2 reads LQKENI. Trimming shortened V by 6 bases and J by 4 bases, and 19 bases separated the two germline ends. There are 15 residues in the CDR3. The CDR3 loop reads CASSLQGHASYEQYF. Written as DNA, the CDR3 is TGTGCCAGCTCTCTCCAGGGACACGCATCTTACGAGCAGTACTTC.